The 31 T cell receptor beta chains in this list originate from one sample, sequenced in a study of human T cells and chemical hapten exposure. The sample's time point: patch test 2, 6 weeks after DPC sensitization. Sample treatment: therapeutic diphenylcyclopropenone sensitization with weekly scalp DPC. TCRdb re-called the RACE reads through MiXCR, storing one row per CDR3 protein. The table shows 110,000 or so distinct CDR3 sequences, with about a tenth occurring only once. Sequenced here: whole blood, sampled in connection with sensitization to the hapten diphenylcyclopropenone (DPC). Receptors were obtained from a woman in her forties with alopecia areata. Some clones in this sample may be carry-over from other donors' samples.

The V and J genes are TRBV7-2 and TRBJ1-5; D unresolved. The CDR3 loop spans 15 amino acids. Deletions cut 3 bases from V and 4 bases from J, with 13 bases between. From germline, CDR1 is SGHTA and CDR2 FQGNSA. CDR3 bases: TGTGCCAGCAGCTTGAACCGGGCCCTGAATCAGCCCCAGCATTTT. This codes for CASSLNRALNQPQHF.

This clonotype was detected many times. The rearrangement links TRBV10-3 to TRBJ1-2; 9 positions agree with TRBD1. V lost 4 bases, J lost 4 bases, and 4 bases stayed unmatched. Germline V lookup: CDR1 ENHRY, CDR2 SYGVKD. The CDR3 sequence is 14 residues long. The CDR3 loop reads CAISAGQGIYGYTF. For the CDR3, the DNA is TGTGCCATCAGTGCGGGACAGGGAATCTATGGCTACACCTTC.

In this sample, this clonotype turned up many times. The chain is built from TRBV12-3 or TRBV12-4 and TRBJ2-3; D possibly corresponds to TRBD1 (6 bases). The V end lost 2 bases, the J end lost 4 bases, and 10 bases lay between the germline ends. The CDR3 loop spans 14 amino acids. The CDR3 coding sequence is TGTGCCAGCAGTTTAATAAGGGGGTCAGATACGCAGTATTTT. It is translated as CASSLIRGSDTQYF.

The V gene is TRBV20-1, the J gene TRBJ2-3, with D possibly TRBD2 on 6 matching bases. The CDR3 covers 13 residues. The V end lost 1 base, the J end lost 7 bases, and 12 bases lay between the germline ends. Germline CDR1 is DFQATT and CDR2 is SNEGSKA (reference sequence). CDR3: CSARVEGPNTQYF. The CDR3 DNA is TGCAGTGCTAGAGTGGAGGGGCCAAATACGCAGTATTTT.

This clonotype turned up a few times. The V gene is TRBV12-3 or TRBV12-4, the J gene TRBJ1-2, with 8 nucleotides matching TRBD1. V lost 4 bases, J lost 5 bases, and 9 bases stayed unmatched. The CDR3 is 15 residues long. CDR3 coding DNA: TGTGCCAGCAGTTACCTCCGGACAGGGCTTTATGGCTACACCTTC. This gives the protein CASSYLRTGLYGYTF.

This CDR3 is CASSLAEGRQGAYEQYF. CDR3 DNA sequence: TGTGCCAGCAGCTTAGCGGAGGGGAGACAGGGGGCGTACGAGCAGTACTTC. The rearrangement links TRBV7-9 to TRBJ2-7, with 10 bases identical to TRBD1. This CDR3 is 17 amino acids long. V was clipped by 0 bases and J by 4 bases; unmatched bases: 9. Germline CDR1 and CDR2: SEHNR and FQNEAQ (reference sequence).

The J gene is TRBJ2-5, the V gene TRBV4-1; D uncertain. CDR1 is MGHRA and CDR2 is YSYEKL in the germline V gene. Trimming stripped 0 bases from V and 5 bases from J, with 10 bases between. The CDR3 contains 14 residues. This chain's CDR3 is CASSQERLGETQYF. The CDR3 DNA sequence: TGCGCCAGCAGCCAAGAGCGCCTAGGGGAGACCCAGTACTTC.

This clonotype was recorded many times. V is TRBV4-2 and J is TRBJ2-5; 11 bases are shared with TRBD2. The CDR3 sequence is 17 residues long. Losses at the gene ends were 1 base for V and 8 bases for J; bases not matched to a gene: 12. Germline assignment: CDR1 LGHNA and CDR2 YNFKEQ. The DNA for the CDR3 is TGTGCCAGCAGCCAAGCCGCTAGCGGGGGGTCGTTCTTCACCCAGTACTTC. Translating it yields CASSQAASGGSFFTQYF.

The chain has TRBV20-1 and TRBJ2-3; no firm D call. The CDR3 spans 15 residues. The ends were cut back, 3 bases at V and 2 bases at J, with 15 bases in the middle. The germline V gene encodes CDR1 DFQATT and CDR2 SNEGSKA (reference sequence). This chain's CDR3 is CSASSSEVSTDTQYF. CDR3 DNA sequence: TGCAGTGCTAGTTCTAGTGAGGTCTCCACAGATACGCAGTATTTT.

This clonotype was seen only a few times. V usage is TRBV5-5 and J usage is TRBJ2-3; D gene uncertain. Trimming took off 0 bases at V and 6 bases at J, with 11 bases between the two ends. Germline CDR1 and CDR2: SGHKS and YYEKEE (reference sequence). The CDR3 is 14 amino acids. CDR3 bases: TGTGCCAGCAGCTTGGGCCCGGGCAGGGATACGCAGTATTTT. It translates to CASSLGPGRDTQYF. The full variable domain, in which reference TRBV5-5 and TRBJ2-3 provide the parts outside the CDR3, is DAGVTQSPTHLIKTRGQQVTLRCSPISGHKSVSWYQQVLGQGPQFIFQYYEKEERGRGNFPDRFSARQFPNYSSELNVNALLLGDSALYLCASSLGPGRDTQYFGPGTRLTVL.

This clonotype was counted only a few times. The chain employs TRBV7-9 and TRBJ1-2; 10 nucleotides align to TRBD1. There are 16 residues in the CDR3. Germline V lookup: CDR1 SEHNR, CDR2 FQNEAQ (reference sequence). With V trimmed by 5 bases and J by 2 bases, 8 bases remained unmatched. CDR3 coding DNA: TGTGCCAGCAGCCCGACAGGGGGCGCCGGGAACTATGGCTACACCTTC. Translation gives CASSPTGGAGNYGYTF.

The sample holds many counts of this clonotype. V is TRBV7-9 and J is TRBJ2-5, with D perhaps matching TRBD1 or TRBD2 (5 bases each). The CDR3 extends over 17 amino acids. The germline V gene encodes CDR1 SEHNR and CDR2 FQNEAQ (reference sequence). V was cut by 8 bases and J by 0 bases, with 22 bases left in between. CDR3 sequence reads: CASPPPSGGQNQETQYF. The DNA for the CDR3 is TGTGCCAGCCCGCCCCCATCCGGAGGACAAAACCAAGAGACCCAGTACTTC.

This clonotype was observed a few times. The V call is TRBV5-6, the J call TRBJ1-3; D unclear. Trimming pared 3 bases from V and 4 bases from J, leaving 11 bases between. Germline loops: CDR1 SGHDT, CDR2 YYEEEE. The CDR3 length is 14 residues. Here the CDR3 reads CASSSVMGGNTIYF. In DNA form, the CDR3 reads TGTGCCAGCAGCTCGGTGATGGGGGGAAACACCATATATTTT.

This clonotype was counted at least ten times. The chain joins TRBV28 to TRBJ1-2; tentative D call: TRBD1 (5 bases). Germline CDR1 and CDR2: MDHEN and SYDVKM. With 4 bases removed from V and 4 bases from J, the gap between germline ends came to 13 bases. CDR3 length: 14 residues. CDR3: CASSSPRVGYGYTF. The CDR3 DNA follows: TGTGCCAGCAGTTCCCCCAGGGTTGGCTATGGCTACACCTTC.

This clonotype was found many times. V usage is TRBV5-1 and J usage is TRBJ1-1, with 8 bases matching TRBD1. This CDR3 comprises 13 residues. V lost 10 bases and J lost 1; bases outside the gene matches: 6. Germline assignment: CDR1 SGHRS and CDR2 YFSETQ. The CDR3 nucleotides are TGCGCCGCAAGACAGGGGCCGAACACTGAAGCTTTCTTT. Translating it yields CAARQGPNTEAFF.

In this sample, this clonotype turned up many times. This rearrangement joins TRBV6-5 to TRBJ2-1; perhaps D is TRBD1 or TRBD2 (6 bases each). The CDR3 is 16 amino acids. V lost 2 bases and J 5 bases, leaving 16 bases between the germline ends. Germline CDR1 MNHEY, CDR2 SVGAGI. The CDR3 loop reads CASSYPSGGRHNEQFF. The CDR3 region has the DNA TGTGCCAGCAGTTACCCCTCTGGGGGGCGACACAATGAGCAGTTCTTC.

This clonotype was counted ten times or more. The rearrangement links TRBV4-3 to TRBJ1-1, with 8 bases aligning to TRBD1. J lost 4 bases, V lost 3 bases, and 13 bases had no gene match. CDR1 is LGHNA and CDR2 is YSLEER in the germline V gene. The CDR3 covers 17 residues. The CDR3 here is CASSQDRVGGPLTEAFF. For the CDR3, the DNA is TGCGCCAGCAGCCAGGACAGGGTCGGAGGGCCGCTCACTGAAGCTTTCTTT.

This clonotype has a count of ten or more. The chain uses TRBV18 and TRBJ1-2, with TRBD1 as a possible D gene (6 bases). Germline CDR1 and CDR2: KGHSH and LQKENI. The V end lost 2 bases, the J end lost 6 bases, and 13 bases lay between the germline ends. The length of the CDR3 is 14 residues. The CDR3, as DNA: TGTGCCAGCTCACCAGTCACGGGGGCGGATGGCTACACCTTC. Protein product: CASSPVTGADGYTF.

This clonotype has just a few counts. The chain employs TRBV6-5 and TRBJ2-6; TRBD1 matches at 8 bases. V trimming: 6 bases; J trimming: 0 bases; junction bases outside the gene matches: 7. This CDR3 comprises 17 residues. Germline V gene data show CDR1 as MNHEY and CDR2 as SVGAGI. The CDR3 spells CASSPGTGASGANVLTF. The CDR3 DNA follows: TGTGCCAGCAGCCCCGGGACAGGTGCCTCTGGGGCCAACGTCCTGACTTTC.

This clonotype was detected many times. The V gene is TRBV19, the J gene TRBJ1-5; D possibly corresponds to TRBD1 (6 bases). This CDR3 is built from 16 residues. Germline loops: CDR1 LNHDA, CDR2 SQIVND (reference sequence). V lost 5 bases and J 5 bases, leaving 19 bases between the germline ends. The DNA of the CDR3 is TGTGCCAGTAGTTGGTCAGGGGTTCTAGCCGATCAGCCCCAGCATTTT. Translation gives CASSWSGVLADQPQHF.

The rearrangement uses TRBV2 and TRBJ1-2; D is possibly TRBD1 (6 bases). This CDR3 is built from 10 residues. V was clipped by 7 bases and J by 8 bases, with 8 bases between them. Per the germline V gene, CDR1 is SNHLY and CDR2 is FYNNEI. In DNA form, the CDR3 reads TGTGCCAGCACAGGGGAGGGCTACACCTTC. Translating it yields CASTGEGYTF.

The chain carries TRBV4-2 and TRBJ2-7; TRBD2 agrees at 8 bases. Germline V gene data show CDR1 as LGHNA and CDR2 as YNFKEQ. This CDR3 has 16 residues. The V and J ends lost 1 base and 5 bases, in that order; junction bases with no gene match: 10. CDR3 sequence: CASSQGITAGGDEQYF. CDR3 bases: TGTGCCAGCAGCCAAGGTATAACCGCGGGGGGCGACGAGCAGTACTTC.

There are a few counts of this clonotype. The chain employs TRBV6-2 or TRBV6-3 and TRBJ2-4, with a weak D call TRBD1 (5 bases). The ends were cut back, 5 bases at V and 0 bases at J, with 14 bases in the middle. This CDR3 is 16 amino acids long. Germline assignment: CDR1 MNHEY and CDR2 SVGEGT. The CDR3 protein is CASSPIDRLAKNIQYF. For the CDR3, the DNA is TGTGCCAGCAGTCCGATCGACAGACTAGCCAAAAACATTCAGTACTTC.

Many counts were recorded for this clonotype. The rearrangement links TRBV7-8 to TRBJ2-4; no clear D. Trimming removed 5 bases from V and 0 bases from J, with 14 bases in between. The germline V gene has CDR1 SGHVS and CDR2 FQNEAQ. The CDR3 spans 16 residues. The chain's CDR3 is CASSMDARLAKNIQYF. The CDR3 nucleotides are TGTGCCAGCAGCATGGACGCCCGATTAGCCAAAAACATTCAGTACTTC. Variable domain in full (rest from reference TRBV7-8 and TRBJ2-4): GAGVSQSPRYKVAKRGQDVALRCDPISGHVSLFWYQQALGQGPEFLTYFQNEAQLDKSGLPSDRFFAERPEGSVSTLKIQRTQQEDSAVYLCASSMDARLAKNIQYFGAGTRLSVL.

At least ten counts were recorded for this clonotype. The rearrangement uses TRBV21-1 and TRBJ1-1; the table's D call, TRBD1, was not checked against the DNA. TRBV21-1 is an annotated pseudogene. The CDR3 runs 17 residues. The CDR3 coding sequence is TGTGCCAGCAGCAAAGGTGACAGGTTTTACATGAACACTGAAGCTTTCTTT. Translating gives CASSKGDRFYMNTEAFF.

This clonotype was detected many times. This rearrangement joins TRBV6-6 to TRBJ1-5; TRBD1 is a possible D gene (5 bases). The CDR3 extends over 14 amino acids. Germline V gene data show CDR1 as MNHNY and CDR2 as SVGAGI (reference sequence). V was clipped by 2 bases and J by 0 bases, with 5 bases between them. CDR3 residues: CASSYRGSNQPQHF. CDR3 bases: TGTGCCAGCAGTTACAGGGGTAGCAATCAGCCCCAGCATTTT.

This clonotype has a count of ten or more. The chain recombines TRBV2 with TRBJ1-1; D is unresolved. Germline assignment: CDR1 SNHLY and CDR2 FYNNEI. The length of the CDR3 is 15 residues. Trimming shortened V by 5 bases and J by 3 bases, and 16 bases separated the two germline ends. The CDR3 DNA reads TGTGCCAGCAGTTCACGGCCGTCAGTGGACACTGAAGCTTTCTTT. It codes for CASSSRPSVDTEAFF.

This clonotype came up many times. The J gene is TRBJ1-2, the V gene TRBV6-5; a weak D match, TRBD1 (6 bases). This CDR3 contains 13 residues. The germline gives CDR1 MNHEY, CDR2 SVGAGI. Trimming stripped 3 bases from V and 2 bases from J, with 7 bases between. CDR3 protein: CASSYQGNYGYTF. The CDR3, as DNA: TGTGCCAGCAGTTATCAGGGGAACTATGGCTACACCTTC.

The V and J genes are TRBV3-2 and TRBJ2-6; TRBD1 was called by the table and not checked on the DNA. TRBV3-2 is given as a pseudogene. The CDR3 consists of 16 residues. CDR3 sequence (DNA): TGTGCCAGCACCTATCGAGGGGGCTCTGGGGCCAACGTCCTGACTTTC. Translating it yields CASTYRGGSGANVLTF.

The chain carries TRBV5-4 and TRBJ2-2; TRBD1 matches at 11 bases. Germline lookup yields CDR1 SGHNT and CDR2 YYREEE (reference sequence). Trimming removed 0 bases from V and 4 bases from J; junction bases left unmatched: 2. CDR3 length: 16 residues. For the CDR3, the DNA is TGTGCCAGCAGCTTGGCGGACAGGGGGCTCACCGGGGAGCTGTTTTTT. Amino acids: CASSLADRGLTGELFF.

This clonotype was counted between two and nine times. The gene calls are TRBV30 and TRBJ1-2; D is possibly TRBD1 (5 bases). V was pared by 3 bases and J by 2 bases, with 13 bases between. Germline-derived CDR1 and CDR2 are GTSNPN and SVGIG (reference sequence). The CDR3 length is 14 residues. CDR3 residues: CAWSRKQANYGYTF. CDR3 nucleotide sequence: TGTGCCTGGAGCAGGAAACAGGCCAACTATGGCTACACCTTC.